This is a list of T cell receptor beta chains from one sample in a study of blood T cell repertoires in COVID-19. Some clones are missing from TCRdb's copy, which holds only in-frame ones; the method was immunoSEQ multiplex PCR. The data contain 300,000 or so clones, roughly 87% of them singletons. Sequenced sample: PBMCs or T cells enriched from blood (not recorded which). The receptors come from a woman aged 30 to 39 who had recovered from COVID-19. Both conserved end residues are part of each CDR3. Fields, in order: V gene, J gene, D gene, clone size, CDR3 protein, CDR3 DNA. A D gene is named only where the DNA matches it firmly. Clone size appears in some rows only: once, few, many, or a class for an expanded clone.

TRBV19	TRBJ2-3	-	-	CASQPTGPLRSDTQYF	TGTGCCAGCCAGCCCACGGGTCCGTTGAGATCAGATACGCAGTATTTT
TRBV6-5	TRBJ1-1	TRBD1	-	CASSSGGQGNTEAFF	TGTGCCAGCAGTTCAGGCGGACAGGGGAACACTGAAGCTTTCTTT
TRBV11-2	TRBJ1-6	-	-	CASSLIPTTNSPLHF	TGTGCCAGCAGCTTAATCCCCACAACGAATTCACCCCTCCACTTT
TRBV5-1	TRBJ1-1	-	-	CASSSGGTGNTEAFF	TGCGCCAGCAGCTCTGGGGGGACGGGGAACACTGAAGCTTTCTTT
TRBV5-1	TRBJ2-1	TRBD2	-	CASSQTSGTVAASYNEQFF	TGCGCCAGCAGCCAGACTAGCGGGACTGTCGCGGCCTCCTACAATGAGCAGTTCTTC
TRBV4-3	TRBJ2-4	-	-	CASSQDGDLKNIQYF	TGCGCCAGCAGCCAAGATGGAGACCTCAAAAACATTCAGTACTTC
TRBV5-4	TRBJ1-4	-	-	CASSDRGGEWEKLFF	TGTGCCAGCAGCGATCGGGGAGGAGAGTGGGAAAAACTGTTTTTT
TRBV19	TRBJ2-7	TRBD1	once	CASSTPTGVSYEQYF	TGTGCCAGTAGTACGCCGACAGGGGTCTCCTACGAGCAGTACTTC
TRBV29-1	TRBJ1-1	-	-	CSVEGRGNTEAFF	TGCAGCGTTGAAGGTCGGGGGAACACTGAAGCTTTCTTT
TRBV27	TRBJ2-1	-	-	CASSTPGGNEQFF	TGTGCCAGCAGTACACCCGGAGGGAATGAGCAGTTCTTC
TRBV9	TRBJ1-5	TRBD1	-	CASSRTGLQPQHF	TGTGCCAGCAGTAGGACAGGGCTCCAGCCCCAGCATTTT
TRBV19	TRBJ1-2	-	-	CASSVGTRGNYGYTF	TGTGCCAGTAGTGTTGGGACTAGGGGGAACTATGGCTACACCTTC
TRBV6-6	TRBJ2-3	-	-	CASSYSEVDTQYF	TGTGCCAGCAGTTACTCGGAGGTAGATACGCAGTATTTT
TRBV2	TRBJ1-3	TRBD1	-	CASTEGGTGPGNTIYF	TGTGCCAGCACCGAAGGGGGGACAGGACCTGGAAACACCATATATTTT
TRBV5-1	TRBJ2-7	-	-	CASSLAGFEQYF	TGCGCCAGCAGCTTGGCAGGTTTCGAGCAGTACTTC
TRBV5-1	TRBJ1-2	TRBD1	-	CASSYGQGGGNGYTF	TGCGCCAGCAGCTATGGACAGGGAGGAGGAAATGGCTACACCTTC
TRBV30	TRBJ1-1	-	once	CAWTPPTRGNTEAFF	TGTGCCTGGACGCCTCCCACTCGGGGGAACACTGAAGCTTTCTTT
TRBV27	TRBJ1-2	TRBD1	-	CASSRGTGVNYGYTF	TGTGCCAGCAGTCGTGGGACAGGGGTGAACTATGGCTACACCTTC
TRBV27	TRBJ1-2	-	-	CASSGNRGDYGYTF	TGTGCCAGCAGTGGAAACCGGGGAGATTATGGCTACACCTTC
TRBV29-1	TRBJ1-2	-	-	CSVDDRNYGYTF	TGCAGCGTGGATGACAGGAACTATGGCTACACCTTC
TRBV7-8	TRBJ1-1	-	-	CASSFAGDTEAFF	TGTGCCAGCAGCTTCGCAGGGGACACTGAAGCTTTCTTT
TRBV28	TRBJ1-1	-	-	CASSLSVRNTEAFF	TGTGCCAGCAGTTTATCGGTAAGGAACACTGAAGCTTTCTTT
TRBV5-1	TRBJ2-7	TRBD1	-	CASSLVWQDRLLITSYEQYF	TGCGCCAGCAGCTTGGTATGGCAGGACAGGCTCCTCATAACCTCCTACGAGCAGTACTTC
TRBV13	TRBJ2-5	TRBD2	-	CASSLGLLDGASGEQETQYF	TGTGCCAGCAGCTTAGGCCTCTTGGATGGGGCTAGCGGAGAACAAGAGACCCAGTACTTC
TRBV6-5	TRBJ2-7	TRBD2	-	CASSERAGGLEEQYF	TGTGCCAGCAGCGAGAGGGCGGGGGGGCTCGAGGAGCAGTACTTC
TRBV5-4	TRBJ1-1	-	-	CASSLVGTLNTEAFF	TGTGCCAGCAGCTTGGTAGGGACACTGAACACTGAAGCTTTCTTT
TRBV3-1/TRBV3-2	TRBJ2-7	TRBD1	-	CASSPGQGTYEQYF	TGTGCCAGCAGCCCGGGACAGGGGACCTACGAGCAGTACTTC
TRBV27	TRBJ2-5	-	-	CASTTRGSAKETQYF	TGTGCCAGCACCACTCGGGGGTCGGCGAAAGAGACCCAGTACTTC
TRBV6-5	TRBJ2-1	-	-	CASSSLGGAYNEQFF	TGTGCCAGCAGTTCCCTGGGCGGGGCCTACAATGAGCAGTTCTTC
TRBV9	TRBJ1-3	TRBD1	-	CASSEGGTERNTIYF	TGTGCCAGCAGCGAGGGTGGGACAGAACGAAACACCATATATTTT
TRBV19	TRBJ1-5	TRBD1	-	CATPDRAHQPQHF	TGTGCCACCCCCGACAGGGCCCATCAGCCCCAGCATTTT
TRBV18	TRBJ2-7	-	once	CASSPNNEQYF	TGTGCCAGCTCACCAAACAACGAGCAGTACTTC
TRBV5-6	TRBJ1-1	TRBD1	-	CASSSRQGVDAFF	TGTGCCAGCAGCTCCCGACAGGGGGTTGACGCTTTCTTT
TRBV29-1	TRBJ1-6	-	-	CSVGEGHNSPLHF	TGCAGCGTTGGTGAGGGTCATAATTCACCCCTCCACTTT
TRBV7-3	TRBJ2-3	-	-	CASSPGLGHDTQYF	TGTGCCAGCAGCCCAGGTTTGGGTCACGATACGCAGTATTTT
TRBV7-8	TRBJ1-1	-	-	CASSLRDSRDTEAFF	TGTGCCAGCAGCTTACGAGACAGCAGGGACACTGAAGCTTTCTTT
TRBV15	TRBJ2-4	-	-	CATSRDLSAKNIQYF	TGTGCCACCAGCAGAGATCTGTCTGCCAAAAACATTCAGTACTTC
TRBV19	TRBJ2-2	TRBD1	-	CASRTGPGELFF	TGTGCCAGTCGGACAGGGCCCGGGGAGCTGTTTTTT
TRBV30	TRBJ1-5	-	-	CAWSARQNQPQHF	TGTGCCTGGAGTGCGAGGCAGAATCAGCCCCAGCATTTT
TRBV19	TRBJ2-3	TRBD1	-	CASSIGNRQGTDTQYF	TGTGCCAGTAGTATAGGGAATCGACAGGGGACAGATACGCAGTATTTT
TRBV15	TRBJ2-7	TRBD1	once	CATSRDGTGYEQYF	TGTGCCACCAGCAGAGATGGGACAGGGTACGAGCAGTACTTC
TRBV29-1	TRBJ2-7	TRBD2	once	CSVSGTSGNYEQYF	TGCAGCGTCTCTGGGACTAGCGGGAACTACGAGCAGTACTTC
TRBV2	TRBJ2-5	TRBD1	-	CASRPDRPVGETQYF	TGTGCCAGCAGACCGGACAGGCCTGTAGGGGAGACCCAGTACTTC
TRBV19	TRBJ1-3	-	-	CASLSVSGNTIYF	TGTGCCAGTCTGTCGGTCTCTGGAAACACCATATATTTT
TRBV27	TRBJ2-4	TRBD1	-	CASSFSRQGLIQYF	TGTGCCAGCAGTTTCTCCAGACAGGGTCTGATTCAGTACTTC
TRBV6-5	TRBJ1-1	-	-	CASSPRGGATEAFF	TGTGCCAGCAGTCCCCGGGGGGGCGCGACTGAAGCTTTCTTT
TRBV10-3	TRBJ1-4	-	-	CAISESGPNEKLFF	TGTGCCATCAGTGAGTCCGGTCCTAATGAAAAACTGTTTTTT
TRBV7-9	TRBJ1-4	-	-	CASSLIGGANEKLFF	TGTGCCAGCAGCCTTATCGGGGGGGCTAATGAAAAACTGTTTTTT
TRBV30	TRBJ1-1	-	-	CAWSPRGGLNTEAFF	TGTGCCTGGAGTCCCCGGGGGGGGTTGAACACTGAAGCTTTCTTT